The 32 T cell receptor beta chains given below trace back to one sample, sequenced in a study of blood T cell repertoires in COVID-19. Profiled with immunoSEQ multiplex PCR; TCRdb holds only in-frame clones, not every one. The table has about 240,000 clones, 70% to 85% seen once; the top ten hold roughly 9.6%. The sample comprised peripheral blood. The receptors shown here come from a woman older than 75 with acute or convalescent COVID-19.

The genes are TRBV9 and TRBJ1-6; 7 nucleotides align to TRBD1. Germline V lookup: CDR1 SGDLS, CDR2 YYNGEE. Trimming cost V 3 bases and J 7 bases; bases outside gene matches: 10. The CDR3 is made up of 16 amino acids. Here the CDR3 reads CASSASTGSGNSPLHF. CDR3 coding DNA: TGTGCCAGCAGCGCCTCGACAGGGAGCGGGAATTCACCCCTCCACTTT.

The rearrangement uses TRBV30 and TRBJ1-4, with D unclear. The CDR3 extends over 15 amino acids. Per germline, CDR1 GTSNPN and CDR2 SVGIG (reference sequence). V was trimmed by 3 bases and J by 0 bases, leaving 11 bases between them. This chain's CDR3 is CAWSPGRATNEKLFF. The CDR3 region has the DNA TGTGCCTGGAGCCCCGGCCGGGCAACTAATGAAAAACTGTTTTTT. Full variable domain (remainder filled in from reference TRBV30 and TRBJ1-4): SQTIHQWPATLVQPVGSPLSLECTVEGTSNPNLYWYRQAAGRGLQLLFYSVGIGQISSEVPQNLSASRPQDRQFILSSKKLLLSDSGFYLCAWSPGRATNEKLFFGSGTQLSVL.

The chain uses TRBV19 and TRBJ1-4; 11 bases align to TRBD1. CDR1 is LNHDA and CDR2 is SQIVND in the germline V gene (reference sequence). This CDR3 is 15 amino acids long. Losses at the gene ends were 5 bases for V and 12 bases for J; bases not matched to a gene: 11. The CDR3 nucleotides read TGTGCCAGTAGTCCATTCGGACAGGGGGCGTCCCAACTGTTTTTT. Translation: CASSPFGQGASQLFF. The whole variable domain, filled in from reference TRBV19 and TRBJ1-4, reads DGGITQSPKYLFRKEGQNVTLSCEQNLNHDAMYWYRQDPGQGLRLIYYSQIVNDFQKGDIAEGYSVSREKKESFPLTVTSAQKNPTAFYLCASSPFGQGASQLFFGSGTQLSVL.

The chain is built from TRBV19 and TRBJ1-5; 8 bases agree with TRBD1. V trimming: 0 bases; J trimming: 11 bases; junction bases outside the gene matches: 6. The CDR3 is 14 residues long. Germline V lookup: CDR1 LNHDA, CDR2 SQIVND (reference sequence). DNA of the CDR3: TGTGCCAGTAGTATAGATCTGGACAGGGTAGCCCAGCATTTT. It translates to CASSIDLDRVAQHF.

With regard to this clone: The identical CDR3 is also encoded by other nucleotide sequences in the sample. The rearrangement uses TRBV28 and TRBJ1-5; TRBD1 is a possible D gene (6 bases). The CDR3 sequence is 14 residues long. Germline V gene lookup returns CDR1 MDHEN and CDR2 SYDVKM. V dropped 6 bases and J dropped 1 base, with 10 bases sitting between them. The CDR3 loop reads CASSRGGSNQPQHF. In DNA form, the CDR3 reads TGTGCCAGCAGCCGGGGGGGCAGCAATCAGCCCCAGCATTTT.

V and J are TRBV5-4 and TRBJ1-1; 8 nucleotides line up with TRBD1. Germline V lookup: CDR1 SGHNT, CDR2 YYREEE (reference sequence). CDR3 length: 13 amino acids. Losses at the gene ends were 3 bases for V and 4 bases for J; bases not matched to a gene: 2. The CDR3, as DNA: TGTGCCAGCAGCTGGACAGGGAGCACTGAAGCTTTCTTT. Amino acid sequence: CASSWTGSTEAFF.

The CDR3 nucleotides are TGTGCCAGCAGTCGCCGCGGGCCTTCCCGTGGCTACACCTTC. Its translation: CASSRRGPSRGYTF. The chain links TRBV6-5 to TRBJ1-2; D unresolved. From germline, CDR1 is MNHEY and CDR2 SVGAGI. The V and J ends lost 5 bases and 7 bases respectively, with 17 bases between them. The CDR3 runs 14 residues.

This clone was seen only a few times. The rearrangement links TRBV19 to TRBJ1-5; 10 nucleotides line up with TRBD1. Trimming took 5 bases from V and 6 from J; bases not matched to a gene: 10. The CDR3 sequence is 16 residues long. Looked up from germline, CDR1 is LNHDA and CDR2 is SQIVND (reference sequence). CDR3 DNA sequence: TGTGCCAGTAGTGCCCGGGACAGGGGCTGGAGTCAGCCCCAGCATTTT. It encodes CASSARDRGWSQPQHF. The full variable domain, in which reference TRBV19 and TRBJ1-5 provide the parts outside the CDR3, is DGGITQSPKYLFRKEGQNVTLSCEQNLNHDAMYWYRQDPGQGLRLIYYSQIVNDFQKGDIAEGYSVSREKKESFPLTVTSAQKNPTAFYLCASSARDRGWSQPQHFGDGTRLSIL.

V gene TRBV29-1 combines with J gene TRBJ2-7, with 9 bases aligning to TRBD1. Germline CDR1 and CDR2: SQVTM and ANQGSEA. Losses at the gene ends were 7 bases for V and 2 bases for J; bases not matched to a gene: 6. The CDR3 extends over 13 amino acids. CDR3 sequence (DNA): TGCAGCGACCTAAGACAGGGGGCCTACGAGCAGTACTTC. As protein: CSDLRQGAYEQYF.

The chain has TRBV2 and TRBJ1-2; a possible D gene is TRBD1 (5 bases). V dropped 4 bases and J dropped 1 base, with 13 bases sitting between them. Germline V gene lookup returns CDR1 SNHLY and CDR2 FYNNEI. The CDR3 length is 15 residues. CDR3 residues: CASSVGAGNNYGYTF. CDR3 nucleotide sequence: TGTGCCAGCAGTGTAGGTGCAGGGAATAACTATGGCTACACCTTC.

The chain couples TRBV20-1 to TRBJ1-1; D not resolved. Per the germline V gene, CDR1 is DFQATT and CDR2 is SNEGSKA (reference sequence). V lost 3 bases, J lost 7 bases, and 9 bases lay in between. CDR3 size: 11 residues. CDR3 amino acids: CSASSNYEAFF. CDR3 nucleotides: TGCAGTGCTAGTAGCAATTATGAAGCTTTCTTT.

The CDR3 is CASSSPTGTNYGYTF. The DNA of the CDR3 is TGTGCCAGCAGTAGCCCGACAGGGACTAACTATGGCTACACCTTC. This chain links TRBV6-5 with TRBJ1-2, with 7 bases matching TRBD1. Trimming cost V 5 bases and J 0 bases; bases outside gene matches: 6. Germline CDR1 is MNHEY and CDR2 is SVGAGI. The CDR3 loop spans 15 amino acids.

The V call is TRBV4-1, the J call TRBJ1-6; D not certain. With 0 bases removed from V and 6 bases from J, the gap between germline ends came to 9 bases. This CDR3 region has 15 residues. Germline CDR1 is MGHRA and CDR2 is YSYEKL. CDR3 region: CASSQERGSNSPLHF. The CDR3 DNA sequence: TGCGCCAGCAGCCAAGAACGGGGATCTAATTCACCCCTCCACTTT.

This clone came up a few times. The J gene is TRBJ1-4, the V gene TRBV27, with 7 bases that match TRBD1. CDR1 and CDR2 (germline): MNHEY, SMNVEV (reference sequence). The CDR3 runs 15 residues. Trimming removed 6 bases from V and 7 bases from J; junction bases left unmatched: 11. In DNA form, the CDR3 reads TGTGCCAGCAGCCCGTTGGACAGGCAGTCTGAAAAACTGTTTTTT. It specifies CASSPLDRQSEKLFF.

The chain combines TRBV28 with TRBJ2-7, with 8 bases fitting TRBD2. The germline V gene encodes CDR1 MDHEN and CDR2 SYDVKM. This CDR3 region has 15 residues. The V and J ends lost 7 bases and 6 bases, in that order; junction bases with no gene match: 14. DNA for the CDR3: TGTGCCAGCACCCGGGGGGGACTAGGAGTATTCGAGCAGTACTTC. This translates into CASTRGGLGVFEQYF. The entire variable domain, with the rest obtained from reference TRBV28 and TRBJ2-7, is as follows: DVKVTQSSRYLVKRTGEKVFLECVQDMDHENMFWYRQDPGLGLRLIYFSYDVKMKEKGDIPEGYSVSREKKERFSLILESASTNQTSMYLCASTRGGLGVFEQYFGPGTRLTVT.

Of note for this clone: Other DNA sequences in the sample encode the same CDR3. The J gene is TRBJ1-2, the V gene TRBV18; D is unclear. There are 13 residues in the CDR3. Germline CDR1 is KGHSH and CDR2 is LQKENI. V was clipped by 3 bases and J by 3 bases, with 8 bases between them. In DNA form, the CDR3 reads TGTGCCAGCTCACCCGGGGAGGACTATGGCTACACCTTC. It encodes CASSPGEDYGYTF.

V and J are TRBV5-1 and TRBJ1-6; a weak D match, TRBD1 (5 bases). The CDR3 sequence is 14 residues long. Trimming cost V 5 bases and J 7 bases, with 13 bases left between them. Germline lookup yields CDR1 SGHRS and CDR2 YFSETQ. CDR3 in amino acids: CASSSPGGNSPLHF. The CDR3, as DNA: TGCGCCAGCAGTTCTCCGGGGGGGAATTCACCCCTCCACTTT.

The rearrangement links TRBV7-2 to TRBJ1-5; TRBD1 agrees at 8 bases. The CDR3 length is 14 residues. The V gene's germline CDR1 is SGHTA and CDR2 FQGNSA. V lost 1 base and J lost 6; bases outside the gene matches: 2. The CDR3 DNA is TGTGCCAGCAGCTTAGGGACAGGGAGTCAGCCCCAGCATTTT. Protein product: CASSLGTGSQPQHF.

The chain combines TRBV7-3 with TRBJ1-1, with no clear D. This CDR3 comprises 12 residues. Looked up from germline, CDR1 is SGHTA and CDR2 is FQGTGA. The V end lost 6 bases, the J end lost 7 bases, and 12 bases lay between the germline ends. The CDR3 sequence is CASSYKNGEAFF. The CDR3 nucleotides are TGTGCCAGCAGTTATAAAAACGGTGAAGCTTTCTTT. The full variable domain, rest sourced from reference TRBV7-3 and TRBJ1-1, is GAGVSQTPSNKVTEKGKYVELRCDPISGHTALYWYRQSLGQGPEFLIYFQGTGAADDSGLPNDRFFAVRPEGSVSTLKIQRTERGDSAVYLCASSYKNGEAFFGQGTRLTVV.

The chain has TRBV7-8 and TRBJ2-3, with D perhaps matching TRBD2 (6 bases). V dropped 0 bases and J dropped 3 bases, with 7 bases sitting between them. Per the germline V gene, CDR1 is SGHVS and CDR2 is FQNEAQ. CDR3 length equals 14 residues. The CDR3 region is CASSLAEGTDTQYF. CDR3 DNA: TGTGCCAGCAGCTTAGCGGAGGGAACAGATACGCAGTATTTT.

The chain recombines TRBV5-1 with TRBJ2-2; D is uncertain. Looked up from germline, CDR1 is SGHRS and CDR2 is YFSETQ. The CDR3 is 15 amino acids. Trimming took 5 bases from V and 4 from J, leaving 15 bases between them. CDR3: CASSQVPTVTGELFF. CDR3 in DNA: TGCGCCAGCAGTCAGGTGCCCACAGTCACCGGGGAGCTGTTTTTT.

The V gene is TRBV23-1, the J gene TRBJ1-6; a possible D gene is TRBD1 (6 bases). TRBV23-1 is given ORF status, its function remaining uncertain. V lost 2 bases, J lost 7 bases, and 9 bases lay in between. This CDR3 comprises 14 residues. The CDR3 sequence: CASSQGTRNSPLHF. In nucleotides, the CDR3 is TGCGCCAGCAGTCAAGGGACAAGAAATTCACCCCTCCACTTT.

This clone has a handful of counts. The V gene is TRBV4-1, the J gene TRBJ2-3; the match to TRBD1 covers 8 bases. The junction had 1 base not matched to a gene; V was cut back by 4 bases and J by 4 bases. Germline V gene lookup returns CDR1 MGHRA and CDR2 YSYEKL. This CDR3 comprises 13 residues. The CDR3 DNA reads TGCGCCAGCAGCCTGACAGGGGCAGATACGCAGTATTTT. This encodes CASSLTGADTQYF.

The chain is built from TRBV2 and TRBJ1-1; D call uncertain. This CDR3 spans 14 amino acids. Germline V gene data show CDR1 as SNHLY and CDR2 as FYNNEI. V lost 9 bases and J lost 1, with 15 bases in between. CDR3 sequence (DNA): TGTGCCAGTGGAGGGCGGTTCACGAACACTGAAGCTTTCTTT. This codes for CASGGRFTNTEAFF.

This clone has just a few counts. This chain links TRBV7-8 with TRBJ1-1; maybe TRBD1 (5 bases). The germline V gene encodes CDR1 SGHVS and CDR2 FQNEAQ. Between the trimmed V and J ends, which lost 3 bases and 1 base, there was a span of 12 bases. The CDR3 extends over 15 amino acids. CDR3 sequence: CASSFSGTANTEAFF. In DNA, the CDR3 is TGTGCCAGCAGCTTCTCCGGGACTGCGAACACTGAAGCTTTCTTT.

The CDR3 DNA follows: TGTGCCAGCTCCGGGGGGGGCCCGAACACTGAAGCTTTCTTT. It yields the protein CASSGGGPNTEAFF. The chain has TRBV2 and TRBJ1-1; D possibly corresponds to TRBD1 (6 bases). Germline V lookup: CDR1 SNHLY, CDR2 FYNNEI. V was cut by 8 bases and J by 1 base, with 14 bases left in between. There are 14 residues in the CDR3. Full variable domain (rest looked up from reference TRBV2 and TRBJ1-1): EPEVTQTPSHQVTQMGQEVILRCVPISNHLYFYWYRQILGQKVEFLVSFYNNEISEKSEIFDDQFSVERPDGSNFTLKIRSTKLEDSAMYFCASSGGGPNTEAFFGQGTRLTVV.

The chain uses TRBV15 and TRBJ1-6; 8 bases align to TRBD1. The CDR3 runs 16 residues. Per germline, CDR1 LNHNV and CDR2 YYDKDF (reference sequence). The V and J ends lost 5 bases and 10 bases, in that order; junction bases with no gene match: 13. The CDR3 DNA reads TGTGCCACCAGCCAGGACAGGGTGCCGGTTGGGTCACCCCTCCACTTT. It specifies CATSQDRVPVGSPLHF.

This clone appeared a single time. The chain has TRBV6-5 and TRBJ1-2, with D possibly being TRBD1 (5 bases). Germline-derived CDR1 and CDR2 are MNHEY and SVGAGI. The CDR3 consists of 15 residues. With 7 bases removed from V and 0 bases from J, the gap between germline ends came to 15 bases. CDR3 region: CASTNLGGANYGYTF. The DNA for the CDR3 is TGTGCCAGCACCAACCTCGGGGGAGCTAACTATGGCTACACCTTC.

The gene calls are TRBV20-1 and TRBJ2-1, with TRBD2 as a possible D gene (6 bases). The CDR3 contains 16 residues. The germline V gene has CDR1 DFQATT and CDR2 SNEGSKA (reference sequence). V lost 3 bases and J lost 3, with 18 bases in between. This chain's CDR3 is CSASGGLGTVYNEQFF. For the CDR3, the DNA is TGCAGTGCTAGTGGGGGTCTCGGGACTGTCTACAATGAGCAGTTCTTC.

A word on this clone: This CDR3 is also generated by other DNA sequences in the sample. The chain uses TRBV3-1 (or the pseudogene TRBV3-2) and TRBJ1-6, with TRBD1 identical over 8 bases. CDR1 and CDR2 (germline): LGHDT, YNNKEL (reference sequence). Trimming at V came to 4 bases and at J to 10 bases, leaving 6 bases not matched to a gene. The CDR3 loop spans 14 amino acids. The CDR3 loop is CASSLGRGRSPLHF. For the CDR3, the DNA is TGTGCCAGCAGCCTAGGCAGGGGGCGGTCACCCCTCCACTTT.

This clone was seen repeatedly, ten times or more. This chain joins TRBV28 and TRBJ1-5; no clear D. V was trimmed by 8 bases and J by 4 bases, leaving 15 bases between them. This CDR3 is 14 amino acids long. The germline gives CDR1 MDHEN, CDR2 SYDVKM. The CDR3 sequence is CASLPGFQNQPQHF. CDR3 bases: TGTGCCAGCTTACCGGGGTTTCAGAATCAGCCCCAGCATTTT.

The chain is built from TRBV2 and TRBJ2-3; D possibly corresponds to TRBD1 (6 bases). Germline assignment: CDR1 SNHLY and CDR2 FYNNEI. Trimming pared 6 bases from V and 0 bases from J, leaving 16 bases between. CDR3 length equals 16 residues. For the CDR3, the DNA is TGTGCCAGCAGCGGAGGTCCAGGGGAAAGCACAGATACGCAGTATTTT. Residues: CASSGGPGESTDTQYF.